Listed here are 31 T cell receptor beta chains from one sample, sequenced in a study of cytomegalovirus exposure and HLA in healthy donors (dated by TCRdb to the late 2010s). Libraries were made using the immunoSEQ multiplex PCR assay. For the multiplex PCR, a mixture combining 60 forward primers for TCR Vbeta segments and 13 reverse primers for TCR Jbeta segments was used. Here the immuneACCESS table is served through TCRdb, limited to in-frame sequences with V and J called. Missing clones are a known gap in these copies; in checked studies unresolved V genes cover under half, and the rest lacks a known reason. This sample comprises about 160,000 clones, roughly 75% of them detected only once. The ten largest make up approximately 2.4% of the sample. Sample: PBMCs. The receptor source for this set is a female donor in good health and CMV-seronegative.

CDR3: CASSPRRGAVNTEAFF. The CDR3 DNA follows: TGTGCCAGCAGCCCCCGGCGGGGGGCGGTGAACACTGAAGCTTTCTTT. The rearrangement joins TRBV6-6 to TRBJ1-1, with D possibly being TRBD1 (6 bases). This CDR3 has 16 amino acids. From germline, CDR1 is MNHNY and CDR2 SVGAGI (reference sequence). V was pared by 6 bases and J by 0 bases, with 17 bases between.

A word on this clone: One end of the junction is discordant with germline, which a read error may explain. The V call is TRBV7-3, the J call TRBJ1-1, with 10 bases fitting TRBD1. The CDR3 runs 13 residues. Germline CDR1 reads SGHTA; CDR2 reads FQGTGA. The CDR3 coding sequence is TGTGCCAGCAGCTCCGGAGCCGGGACAGGGGCTTCATTT. Translating gives CASSSGAGTGASF.

V and J are TRBV6-6 and TRBJ1-4, with D perhaps TRBD1 (5 bases). The germline V and J ends were trimmed by 0 bases and 7 bases, with 12 bases remaining between them. This CDR3 has 15 amino acids. Germline V lookup: CDR1 MNHNY, CDR2 SVGAGI (reference sequence). The chain's CDR3 is CASSYSGGEGEKLFF. CDR3 DNA sequence: TGTGCCAGCAGTTACTCTGGAGGGGAGGGTGAAAAACTGTTTTTT.

This clone was counted a single time. The CDR3 sequence is CASSIRVGAYEQYF. The CDR3 DNA is TGTGCCAGCAGCATCAGGGTTGGGGCCTACGAGCAGTACTTC. The chain uses TRBV2 and TRBJ2-7, with a weak D call TRBD1 (5 bases). The CDR3 consists of 14 residues. Germline-derived CDR1 and CDR2 are SNHLY and FYNNEI. Trimming removed 6 bases from V and 2 bases from J, with 14 bases in between. The whole variable domain, remainder taken from reference TRBV2 and TRBJ2-7, is EPEVTQTPSHQVTQMGQEVILRCVPISNHLYFYWYRQILGQKVEFLVSFYNNEISEKSEIFDDQFSVERPDGSNFTLKIRSTKLEDSAMYFCASSIRVGAYEQYFGPGTRLTVT.

This clone was observed a few times. V usage is TRBV19 and J usage is TRBJ2-7; 10 nucleotides align to TRBD1. The CDR3 has 15 residues. Germline V gene data show CDR1 as LNHDA and CDR2 as SQIVND (reference sequence). Unmatched junction bases numbered 2, after V lost 2 bases and J lost 1 base. In DNA form, the CDR3 reads TGTGCCAGTAGTATAAGGGGACAGGGGTCCTACGAGCAGTACTTC. Its protein product is CASSIRGQGSYEQYF.

Only a few counts were recorded for this clone. V is TRBV5-1 and J is TRBJ2-5, with TRBD2 as a possible D gene (6 bases). Germline V lookup: CDR1 SGHRS, CDR2 YFSETQ. The germline V and J ends were trimmed by 4 bases and 2 bases, with 15 bases remaining between them. The CDR3 totals 15 residues. This chain's CDR3 is CASSRRGGPQETQYF. DNA for the CDR3: TGCGCCAGCAGCAGGAGAGGAGGGCCACAAGAGACCCAGTACTTC.

This clone showed up just a few times. This sequence joins TRBV6-5 and TRBJ1-6; D gene ambiguous. The CDR3 spans 13 residues. The germline V and J ends were trimmed by 8 bases and 7 bases, with 12 bases remaining between them. Germline values: CDR1 MNHEY, CDR2 SVGAGI. In DNA form, the CDR3 reads TGTGCCAGCTGGGAGACACCGAATTCACCCCTCCACTTT. Translating it yields CASWETPNSPLHF.

CDR3 nucleotide sequence: TGTGCCAGCAGCGAGAGAAGGGGGGGGACAGGGAGTAACAATGAGCAGTTCTTC. This codes for CASSERRGGTGSNNEQFF. The chain links TRBV9 to TRBJ2-1, with 9 bases fitting TRBD1. V lost 3 bases and J lost 5; bases outside the gene matches: 15. Germline CDR1 and CDR2: SGDLS and YYNGEE. The CDR3 spans 18 residues.

The chain joins TRBV12-5 to TRBJ2-3, with D possibly matching TRBD1 (6 bases). Germline V gene sequence: CDR1 LGHNT, CDR2 FRNRAP. The V and J ends lost 7 bases and 2 bases respectively, with 13 bases between them. The CDR3 sequence is 14 residues long. CDR3: CASAHWTDTDTQYF. CDR3 nucleotides: TGTGCTAGTGCTCACTGGACAGACACAGATACGCAGTATTTT.

This clone was found once. The DNA for the CDR3 is TGTGCCAGCAGCTTAGGTGGAGTTCGGGAGCTGTTTTTT. Residues: CASSLGGVRELFF. The rearrangement links TRBV11-2 to TRBJ2-2; D is undetermined. V dropped 1 base and J dropped 9 bases, with 9 bases sitting between them. This CDR3 is built from 13 residues. Germline CDR1 reads SGHAT; CDR2 reads FQNNGV. The full variable domain, rest sourced from reference TRBV11-2 and TRBJ2-2, is EAGVAQSPRYKIIEKRQSVAFWCNPISGHATLYWYQQILGQGPKLLIQFQNNGVVDDSQLPKDRFSAERLKGVDSTLKIQPAKLEDSAVYLCASSLGGVRELFFGEGSRLTVL.

The rearrangement uses TRBV6-6 and TRBJ2-6; TRBD1 matches 10 bases. CDR1 and CDR2 from the germline V gene are MNHNY and SVGAGI (reference sequence). The CDR3 is made up of 16 amino acids. After removal of 5 bases from V and 4 bases from J, the junction contained 5 bases not matched to a gene. CDR3 loop: CASSRQGASGANVLTF. CDR3 nucleotide sequence: TGTGCCAGCAGTCGACAGGGGGCCTCCGGGGCCAACGTCCTGACTTTC.

V is TRBV6-6 and J is TRBJ2-3; 11 nucleotides align to TRBD2. In germline, CDR1 is MNHNY, CDR2 SVGAGI (reference sequence). J was trimmed by 4 bases and V by 6 bases; bases with no gene match: 9. The CDR3 is made up of 16 amino acids. CDR3: CASRSIAGGWPDTQYF. The CDR3 DNA reads TGTGCCAGCAGATCTATAGCGGGGGGGTGGCCAGATACGCAGTATTTT.

The table lists this clone with a few counts. The chain employs TRBV2 and TRBJ1-3, with D tentatively TRBD1 (6 bases). Trimming took off 4 bases at V and 4 bases at J, with 17 bases between the two ends. The CDR3 is 16 residues long. Germline CDR1 is SNHLY and CDR2 is FYNNEI. CDR3 loop: CASSGTESHWGNTIYF. Here the CDR3 DNA reads TGTGCCAGCAGTGGGACAGAGTCCCATTGGGGAAACACCATATATTTT.

This clone has just a few counts. CDR3 sequence (DNA): TGTGCCAGCAGTTTCGGCGGGCCAGCCAAAAACATTCAGTACTTC. It encodes CASSFGGPAKNIQYF. The J gene is TRBJ2-4, the V gene TRBV28; possibly TRBD2 for D (5 bases). The V and J ends lost 3 bases and 0 bases respectively, with 9 bases between them. Germline assignment: CDR1 MDHEN and CDR2 SYDVKM. The CDR3 is 15 amino acids.

The chain employs TRBV14 and TRBJ1-6, with D maybe TRBD1 (5 bases). The CDR3 covers 17 residues. Between the trimmed V and J ends, which lost 0 bases and 7 bases, there was a span of 16 bases. Germline-derived CDR1 and CDR2 are SGHDN and FVKESK. The CDR3 DNA is TGTGCCAGCAGCCAAGATTTGGGGCAAGTTGGGAATTCACCCCTCCACTTT. Translation: CASSQDLGQVGNSPLHF.

The gene calls are TRBV7-2 and TRBJ2-3; 11 nucleotides agree with TRBD2. J was trimmed by 4 bases and V by 5 bases; bases with no gene match: 2. The germline CDR1 and CDR2 sequences are SGHTA and FQGNSA. CDR3 length: 14 amino acids. The CDR3: CASSRSGRADTQYF. Written as DNA, the CDR3 is TGTGCCAGCAGCCGTAGCGGGAGGGCAGATACGCAGTATTTT.

The chain has TRBV30 and TRBJ1-1, with TRBD1 identical over 7 bases. Germline-derived CDR1 and CDR2 are GTSNPN and SVGIG (reference sequence). This CDR3 is 14 amino acids long. V lost 2 bases, J lost 5 bases, and 8 bases stayed unmatched. Here the CDR3 reads CAWSFRQGLTEAFF. The CDR3 DNA is TGTGCCTGGAGTTTTCGACAGGGTTTAACTGAAGCTTTCTTT.

The chain links TRBV6-4 to TRBJ2-1; TRBD1 might be the D (6 bases). This CDR3 spans 13 amino acids. V shed 7 bases and J shed 7 bases, with 14 bases lying between them. Germline assignment: CDR1 MRHNA and CDR2 SNTAGT. This CDR3 is CASKQGLTNEQFF. As DNA, the CDR3 is TGTGCCAGCAAGCAGGGGTTAACAAATGAGCAGTTCTTC.

The V gene is TRBV9, the J gene TRBJ2-1; tentatively, D is TRBD2 (6 bases). The germline V and J ends were trimmed by 0 bases and 2 bases, with 9 bases remaining between them. The CDR3 covers 15 residues. In germline, CDR1 is SGDLS, CDR2 YYNGEE. CDR3 in amino acids: CASSVDGSTYNEQFF. The CDR3 nucleotides read TGTGCCAGCAGCGTAGACGGGAGTACCTACAATGAGCAGTTCTTC. The complete variable domain, with remaining parts taken from reference TRBV9 and TRBJ2-1, reads DSGVTQTPKHLITATGQRVTLRCSPRSGDLSVYWYQQSLDQGLQFLIQYYNGEERAKGNILERFSAQQFPDLHSELNLSSLELGDSALYFCASSVDGSTYNEQFFGPGTRLTVL.

This rearrangement joins TRBV4-3 to TRBJ2-6, with D perhaps matching TRBD1 (5 bases). Per germline, CDR1 LGHNA and CDR2 YSLEER. The CDR3 contains 16 residues. Trimming shortened V by 4 bases and J by 0 bases, and 10 bases separated the two germline ends. The CDR3 region is CASSPQGSSGANVLTF. CDR3 DNA: TGCGCCAGCAGCCCCCAGGGCAGCTCTGGGGCCAACGTCCTGACTTTC.

V gene TRBV2 combines with J gene TRBJ1-6; the D gene is possibly TRBD1 (5 bases). The V end lost 3 bases, the J end lost 8 bases, and 8 bases lay between the germline ends. The CDR3 extends over 13 amino acids. Germline assignment: CDR1 SNHLY and CDR2 FYNNEI. CDR3 in DNA: TGTGCCAGCAGTGACAGGGACTATTCACCCCTCCACTTT. Encoded protein: CASSDRDYSPLHF.

The chain links TRBV11-2 to TRBJ2-7; 7 nucleotides line up with TRBD2. Germline trimming cut 5 bases from V and 6 bases from J; bases unmatched to any gene: 16. The germline V gene has CDR1 SGHAT and CDR2 FQNNGV. This CDR3 is built from 16 residues. The CDR3 sequence is CASSLGWSGEGSEQYF. In DNA form, the CDR3 reads TGTGCCAGCAGCCTAGGATGGTCCGGGGAGGGCTCCGAGCAGTACTTC.

This clone was seen once. The chain is built from TRBV28 and TRBJ1-5, with D unresolved. Germline values: CDR1 MDHEN, CDR2 SYDVKM. The V end lost 7 bases, the J end lost 3 bases, and 16 bases lay between the germline ends. This CDR3 spans 15 amino acids. The CDR3 nucleotides are TGTGCCAGCACCCGATCGGCAGGTTCCAATCAGCCCCAGCATTTT. Translating gives CASTRSAGSNQPQHF.

V and J are TRBV28 and TRBJ2-7; TRBD2 might be the D (6 bases). Germline V gives CDR1 MDHEN, CDR2 SYDVKM. V lost 6 bases, J lost 5 bases, and 17 bases lay in between. This CDR3 is 14 amino acids long. CDR3 amino acids: CASRTPGDPNEQYF. As DNA, the CDR3 is TGTGCCAGCAGAACACCGGGAGATCCCAACGAGCAGTACTTC.

The chain is built from TRBV4-3 and TRBJ2-1; 8 bases align to TRBD2. Trimming removed 4 bases from V and 5 bases from J; junction bases left unmatched: 4. Looked up from germline, CDR1 is LGHNA and CDR2 is YSLEER. The CDR3 extends over 14 amino acids. The CDR3 reads CASSLLAADNEQFF. CDR3 DNA sequence: TGCGCCAGCAGCCTACTAGCGGCAGACAATGAGCAGTTCTTC.

The chain joins TRBV4-3 to TRBJ2-2; D perhaps matches TRBD1 (6 bases). The CDR3 totals 17 residues. Trimming cost V 2 bases and J 4 bases, with 17 bases left between them. Germline loops: CDR1 LGHNA, CDR2 YSLEER. The CDR3: CASSQTQYRAVTGELFF. As DNA, the CDR3 is TGCGCCAGCAGCCAAACCCAATACAGGGCCGTCACCGGGGAGCTGTTTTTT.

The V gene is TRBV27, the J gene TRBJ2-2; D may be TRBD2 (6 bases). V lost 6 bases, J lost 1 base, and 18 bases lay in between. The CDR3 spans 17 residues. Germline V lookup: CDR1 MNHEY, CDR2 SMNVEV (reference sequence). The CDR3 nucleotides read TGTGCCAGCAGCCCCTTCGAGGAGGGGAAGAACACCGGGGAGCTGTTTTTT. Translation: CASSPFEEGKNTGELFF.

The chain couples TRBV7-3 to TRBJ2-7; tentatively, D is TRBD2 (5 bases). V was cut by 2 bases and J by 0 bases, with 11 bases left in between. Germline CDR1 is SGHTA and CDR2 is FQGTGA. The CDR3 has 15 residues. Here the CDR3 DNA reads TGTGCCAGCAGCTTAGGGAGTGGGAGCTCCTACGAGCAGTACTTC. Translation: CASSLGSGSSYEQYF.

The chain joins TRBV19 to TRBJ1-5; TRBD1 might be the D (5 bases). Germline values: CDR1 LNHDA, CDR2 SQIVND (reference sequence). The germline V and J ends were trimmed by 11 bases and 8 bases, with 19 bases remaining between them. The CDR3 spans 13 residues. The CDR3 bases are TGTGCCTGCTCGGGGCGGGGCGTGGAGCCCCAGCATTTT. Protein: CACSGRGVEPQHF. Using reference TRBV19 and TRBJ1-5 for the parts outside the CDR3, the full variable domain is DGGITQSPKYLFRKEGQNVTLSCEQNLNHDAMYWYRQDPGQGLRLIYYSQIVNDFQKGDIAEGYSVSREKKESFPLTVTSAQKNPTAFYLCACSGRGVEPQHFGDGTRLSIL.

The chain couples TRBV10-3 to TRBJ2-3; 8 positions agree with TRBD1. Germline lookup yields CDR1 ENHRY and CDR2 SYGVKD. V dropped 7 bases and J dropped 4; count of bases not matched to a gene: 10. This CDR3 is built from 15 residues. The CDR3 DNA follows: TGTGCCATCACCCCGACAGGGGAGTTTGCAGATACGCAGTATTTT. This translates into CAITPTGEFADTQYF.

The chain uses TRBV5-4 and TRBJ2-7; 12 bases match TRBD1. The CDR3 loop spans 14 amino acids. V shed 0 bases and J 8 bases; nucleotides not matched to a gene: 3. CDR1 is SGHNT and CDR2 is YYREEE in the germline V gene (reference sequence). CDR3 protein: CASSLAGQGAKQYF. The CDR3, as DNA: TGTGCCAGCAGCTTGGCGGGACAGGGGGCTAAGCAGTACTTC.